The subject of this entry is one T cell receptor beta chain. Recruitment covered about two dozen US areas and drew participants whose ages spanned about 18 to 90 years. The data were taken from a study of blood T cell repertoires in COVID-19. Study background: PBMCs, B-cell-depleted T cells, or T cells provided the cDNA or gDNA that made up the material.

Clones were read by immunoSEQ multiplex PCR, and TCRdb kept only the in-frame ones, dropping some. The repertoire holds 250,000 or so clones, around 89% seen once, with roughly 2.4% in the top ten. The ends were cut back, 1 base at V and 4 bases at J, with 13 bases in the middle. From germline, CDR1 is LGHNT and CDR2 FRNRAP. The CDR3 is 16 amino acids. The sample consisted of PBMCs or T cells enriched from blood (not recorded which). This receptor was obtained from a middle-aged woman with acute COVID-19. This chain links TRBV12-5 with TRBJ2-2; D may be TRBD1 (5 bases). Written as DNA, the CDR3 is TGTGCTAGTGGTTTGGGTCCAGGGAAGGGCACCGGGGAGCTGTTTTTT. Its protein product is CASGLGPGKGTGELFF. The whole variable domain, filled in from reference TRBV12-5 and TRBJ2-2, reads DARVTQTPRHKVTEMGQEVTMRCQPILGHNTVFWYRQTMMQGLELLAYFRNRAPLDDSGMPKDRFSAEMPDATLATLKIQPSEPRDSAVYFCASGLGPGKGTGELFFGEGSRLTVL.